A selection of T cell receptor beta chains follows, all from one sample in a study of blood T cell repertoires in COVID-19. TCRdb's copy holds only in-frame clones and misses some; the assay was immunoSEQ multiplex PCR. The sample consists of 200,000 to 250,000 clones, around 80% of them appearing once. The sequencing input was peripheral blood. These receptors were taken from a woman younger than 35 with acute or convalescent COVID-19. Both conserved end residues are part of each CDR3. A D gene is named only where the DNA matches it firmly. Some rows mark clone size as missing; the rest say once, few, many or name a class of expanded clone.

d_call	j_call	clone_size	v_call	cdr3_nt	cdr3_aa
NA	TRBJ2-5	NA	TRBV27	TGTGCCAGCAGTTTAACCCCTCGGCTAGCTTTCCAAGAGACCCAGTACTTC	CASSLTPRLAFQETQYF
NA	TRBJ1-3	NA	TRBV29-1	TGCAGCGTTACAGGGATTGCTGGAAACACCATATATTTT	CSVTGIAGNTIYF
NA	TRBJ2-1	NA	TRBV2	TGTGCCAGCAATTGGGCGACCCACTCGAATGAGCAGTTCTTC	CASNWATHSNEQFF
TRBD1	TRBJ2-7	NA	TRBV29-1	TGCAGCGTTGGTGGGACAGGGGCGAACGAGCAGTACTTC	CSVGGTGANEQYF
NA	TRBJ1-2	NA	TRBV6-1	TGTGCCAGCAGTGAAGCCCTTGGTTCAGGCTATGGCTACACCTTC	CASSEALGSGYGYTF
NA	TRBJ1-1	NA	TRBV6-5	TGTGCCAGCAGTTACTCTTACGGGACTGAAGCTTTCTTT	CASSYSYGTEAFF
TRBD1	TRBJ1-2	NA	TRBV19	TGTGCCAGTAGTAGTGACAACAGGGGGCTGGATGGCTACACCTTC	CASSSDNRGLDGYTF
TRBD2	TRBJ2-1	NA	TRBV5-4	TGTGCCAGCAGCTTGGGGCTAGCGGGAAGAAATGAGCAGTTCTTC	CASSLGLAGRNEQFF
NA	TRBJ1-3	NA	TRBV18	TGTGCCAGCTCACCGAGGGAAGCTGGAAACACCATATATTTT	CASSPREAGNTIYF
NA	TRBJ2-1	NA	TRBV25-1	TGTGCCAGCAGTGATAGTCCTTACAATGAGCAGTTCTTC	CASSDSPYNEQFF
TRBD1	TRBJ1-4	NA	TRBV5-4	TGTGCCAGCAGCGACCGGGACAGGGGACCAACTAATGAAAAACTGTTTTTT	CASSDRDRGPTNEKLFF
TRBD2	TRBJ2-4	NA	TRBV4-3	TGCGCCAGCAGCCAAGAGACTAGCGGGAGTAGTAACATTCAGTACTTC	CASSQETSGSSNIQYF
NA	TRBJ1-4	NA	TRBV5-8	TGTGCCAGCAGCTTGGGGGAGGGTCCATCGGAAAAACTGTTTTTT	CASSLGEGPSEKLFF
TRBD1	TRBJ2-5	NA	TRBV18	TGTGCCAGCTCACCCCGGATAAGGGGGCGAGAGGAGACCCAGTACTTC	CASSPRIRGREETQYF
NA	TRBJ1-1	NA	TRBV6-5	TGTGCCAGCAGTTCTGGGGGAGGCCGAAGGACTGAAGCTTTCTTT	CASSSGGGRRTEAFF
TRBD2	TRBJ2-1	NA	TRBV7-3	TGTGCCAGCAGCTTGGGGGGCCCGGGACTAGGATCCTACAATGAGCAGTTCTTC	CASSLGGPGLGSYNEQFF
NA	TRBJ1-1	NA	TRBV6-4	TGTGCCAGCAGTGAGTCGGGATTCGGGAACACTGAAGCTTTCTTT	CASSESGFGNTEAFF
TRBD2	TRBJ2-1	NA	TRBV15	TGTGCCACCAGCAGGGATGCTAGCGGGGCCGCCAATGAGCAGTTCTTC	CATSRDASGAANEQFF
NA	TRBJ2-1	few	TRBV3-1/TRBV3-2	TGTGCCAGCAGCCAAGGTGCCGGGAGAGACAATGAGCAGTTCTTC	CASSQGAGRDNEQFF
TRBD1	TRBJ2-7	NA	TRBV7-2	TGTGCCAGCAGCTTAGTGGGACAGGGGGCATCCTACGAGCAGTACTTC	CASSLVGQGASYEQYF
TRBD2	TRBJ2-6	NA	TRBV4-2	TGTGCCAGCAGCCAGCCAAGACAGTATAGCGGGACCAGCTCTGGGGCCAACGTCCTGACTTTC	CASSQPRQYSGTSSGANVLTF
TRBD1	TRBJ1-2	NA	TRBV30	TGTGCCTGGAGTATAAAACAGACAGGGGGAGGGTATGGCTACACCTTC	CAWSIKQTGGGYGYTF
NA	TRBJ1-4	NA	TRBV7-2	TGTGCCAGCAGCTTATATACCGGTGAAAAACTGTTTTTT	CASSLYTGEKLFF
TRBD1	TRBJ2-1	NA	TRBV27	TGTGCCAGCAAAGGGACAGGGGGCTTCGATGAGCAGTTCTTC	CASKGTGGFDEQFF
TRBD2	TRBJ2-1	NA	TRBV28	TGTGCCAGCAGTTTCTCGACTAGCGGGCCCTGGGGTGAGCAGTTCTTC	CASSFSTSGPWGEQFF
NA	TRBJ2-7	NA	TRBV27	TGTGCCAGCAGTTTGGTGGCCTCACCCTACGAGCAGTACTTC	CASSLVASPYEQYF
TRBD1	TRBJ2-7	NA	TRBV28	TGTGCCAGCAGTACAGGGGGTGCAAACTACGAGCAGTACTTC	CASSTGGANYEQYF
TRBD2	TRBJ2-2	NA	TRBV9	TGTGCCAGCAGCGTAGGGAATAGCGGGCCCGGGGAGCTGTTTTTT	CASSVGNSGPGELFF
TRBD2	TRBJ2-1	once	TRBV3-1/TRBV3-2	TGTGCCAGCAGCAGAATGAAGACTAGCGGGAGTTCCTACAATGAGCAGTTCTTC	CASSRMKTSGSSYNEQFF
TRBD2	TRBJ2-1	NA	TRBV18	TGTGCCAGCTCGCGACTAGCGGGAGATATAAACAATGAGCAGTTCTTC	CASSRLAGDINNEQFF
NA	TRBJ1-4	NA	TRBV27	TGTGCCAGCAGTTTGGACTTAAGGGAAAGCGCCCGGGAAAAACTGTTTTTT	CASSLDLRESAREKLFF